A single sample gave rise to the 25 T cell receptor beta chains below, sequenced in a study of T cell responses to AZD1222 COVID-19 vaccine. Assay: immunoSEQ multiplex PCR; the TCRdb copy retains only in-frame clones and omits some. The table has 130,000 to 150,000 clones, around 87% seen once. This specimen was peripheral blood, taken on day 0 of AZD1222 vaccination. Source of these receptors: an adult in good health.

V is TRBV2 and J is TRBJ1-2; possibly TRBD1 for D (6 bases). Germline assignment: CDR1 SNHLY and CDR2 FYNNEI. This CDR3 spans 12 amino acids. The germline V and J ends were trimmed by 6 bases and 3 bases, with 8 bases remaining between them. The CDR3 sequence is CASRDSYYGYTF. The DNA for the CDR3 is TGTGCCAGCAGGGACAGCTACTATGGCTACACCTTC.

This clone was seen a single time. This rearrangement joins TRBV2 to TRBJ2-3, with D maybe TRBD2 (6 bases). This CDR3 contains 14 residues. Looked up from germline, CDR1 is SNHLY and CDR2 is FYNNEI. V was cut by 3 bases and J by 4 bases, with 11 bases left in between. CDR3 DNA: TGTGCCAGCAGTGAGCGGGGCCGGGCAGATACGCAGTATTTT. Protein sequence: CASSERGRADTQYF.

The chain uses TRBV6-5 and TRBJ2-3; possibly TRBD1 or TRBD2 for D (5 bases each). The CDR3 length is 14 residues. The germline V gene encodes CDR1 MNHEY and CDR2 SVGAGI. V was cut by 7 bases and J by 6 bases, with 17 bases left in between. The DNA for the CDR3 is TGTGCCAGCATCGCTTGGGGCTGGGGGGATACGCAGTATTTT. The encoded protein is CASIAWGWGDTQYF.

V usage is TRBV28 and J usage is TRBJ1-3; no definite D call. Looked up from germline, CDR1 is MDHEN and CDR2 is SYDVKM. This CDR3 region has 14 residues. V lost 3 bases to trimming and J lost 2 bases, with 8 bases between them. The CDR3 DNA sequence: TGTGCCAGCAGTTTGATGGGGACTGGAAACACCATATATTTT. This encodes CASSLMGTGNTIYF.

In this sample, this clone turned up once. The chain's CDR3 is CASSPVVGHNQPQHF. Here the CDR3 DNA reads TGTGCCAGCAGCCCTGTGGTAGGGCACAATCAGCCCCAGCATTTT. The chain links TRBV7-8 to TRBJ1-5; no reliable D call. From germline, CDR1 is SGHVS and CDR2 FQNEAQ. The CDR3 is made up of 15 amino acids. Trimming took off 5 bases at V and 3 bases at J, with 14 bases between the two ends. Combining the CDR3 with reference TRBV7-8 and TRBJ1-5 gives the whole variable domain GAGVSQSPRYKVAKRGQDVALRCDPISGHVSLFWYQQALGQGPEFLTYFQNEAQLDKSGLPSDRFFAERPEGSVSTLKIQRTQQEDSAVYLCASSPVVGHNQPQHFGDGTRLSIL.

This chain joins TRBV6-5 and TRBJ2-1, with TRBD2 as a possible D gene (6 bases). Looked up from germline, CDR1 is MNHEY and CDR2 is SVGAGI. The CDR3 is 15 residues long. Trimming removed 6 bases from V and 2 bases from J, with 14 bases in between. The CDR3 is CASRPGGPPYNEQFF. The CDR3 region has the DNA TGTGCCAGCAGACCCGGAGGGCCCCCCTACAATGAGCAGTTCTTC.

This chain joins TRBV7-2 and TRBJ1-2; 9 nucleotides agree with TRBD1. The germline gives CDR1 SGHTA, CDR2 FQGNSA. Trimming at V came to 5 bases and at J to 5 bases, leaving 3 bases not matched to a gene. The CDR3 contains 13 residues. CDR3 amino acids: CASSQGQGYGYTF. The CDR3 DNA reads TGTGCCAGCAGCCAAGGACAGGGGTATGGCTACACCTTC. The whole variable domain, filled in from reference TRBV7-2 and TRBJ1-2, reads GAGVSQSPSNKVTEKGKDVELRCDPISGHTALYWYRQSLGQGLEFLIYFQGNSAPDKSGLPSDRFSAERTGGSVSTLTIQRTQQEDSAVYLCASSQGQGYGYTFGSGTRLTVV.

The gene calls are TRBV9 and TRBJ2-3, with 7 bases that match TRBD1. In germline, CDR1 is SGDLS, CDR2 YYNGEE. J lost 1 base, V lost 3 bases, and 5 bases had no gene match. This CDR3 contains 15 residues. The CDR3 here is CASSGRGHGTDTQYF. CDR3 nucleotides: TGTGCCAGCAGCGGTAGGGGGCACGGCACAGATACGCAGTATTTT.

The gene calls are TRBV18 and TRBJ2-7, with a tentative D call TRBD1 (6 bases). Trimming removed 0 bases from V and 0 bases from J, with 12 bases in between. This CDR3 comprises 16 residues. Germline V lookup: CDR1 KGHSH, CDR2 LQKENI. The CDR3 nucleotides read TGTGCCAGCTCACCACCGAGGACAGCAGACTCCTACGAGCAGTACTTC. It specifies CASSPPRTADSYEQYF.

This clone was seen more than once but under ten times. The chain has TRBV4-1 and TRBJ1-6; TRBD1 might be the D (5 bases). Per the germline V gene, CDR1 is MGHRA and CDR2 is YSYEKL. The length of the CDR3 is 13 residues. V was cut by 2 bases and J by 11 bases, with 10 bases left in between. CDR3 coding DNA: TGCGCCAGCAGCCAAACCGACAGTCCACCCCTCCACTTT. Its protein product is CASSQTDSPPLHF.

The V call is TRBV29-1, the J call TRBJ2-7, with a weak D call TRBD2 (5 bases). The CDR3 loop spans 13 amino acids. Germline V gives CDR1 SQVTM, CDR2 ANQGSEA. V lost 4 bases to trimming and J lost 2 bases, with 12 bases between them. The CDR3 coding sequence is TGCAGCGTTGTTCAAGACGGGACCTACGAGCAGTACTTC. Protein product: CSVVQDGTYEQYF.

The chain carries TRBV29-1 and TRBJ2-2; 8 bases line up with TRBD1. The CDR3 consists of 14 residues. V lost 7 bases to trimming and J lost 5 bases; unmatched junction nucleotides: 9. CDR1 and CDR2 (germline): SQVTM, ANQGSEA. The CDR3 is CSGSGTGPTGELFF. CDR3 coding DNA: TGCAGCGGCTCCGGGACAGGTCCGACCGGGGAGCTGTTTTTT.

The chain employs TRBV27 and TRBJ2-1; 10 bases agree with TRBD2. The V gene's germline CDR1 is MNHEY and CDR2 SMNVEV (reference sequence). The V gene end was trimmed by 3 bases and the J gene end by 2 bases; junction bases not matched to a gene: 10. The CDR3 extends over 18 amino acids. The CDR3 here is CASSFPGSSGGTYNEQFF. The CDR3 bases are TGTGCCAGCAGTTTCCCCGGAAGTAGCGGGGGGACCTACAATGAGCAGTTCTTC.

This clone was observed a handful of times. The chain couples TRBV7-2 to TRBJ1-6, with D possibly matching TRBD1 (6 bases). This CDR3 has 15 amino acids. V lost 6 bases to trimming and J lost 8 bases, with 17 bases between them. The germline gives CDR1 SGHTA, CDR2 FQGNSA. CDR3 in amino acids: CASSQTQGRYSPLHF. Written as DNA, the CDR3 is TGTGCCAGCAGTCAAACCCAGGGGCGTTATTCACCCCTCCACTTT.

This chain joins TRBV19 and TRBJ2-2; D uncertain. V dropped 3 bases and J dropped 4 bases, with 6 bases sitting between them. Germline V gives CDR1 LNHDA, CDR2 SQIVND (reference sequence). The CDR3 totals 13 residues. CDR3 amino acids: CASSIGSTGELFF. In DNA, the CDR3 is TGTGCCAGTAGTATTGGGTCCACCGGGGAGCTGTTTTTT.

This clone appeared a few times. CDR3 in amino acids: CASSSQLGGGITEAFF. Written as DNA, the CDR3 is TGTGCCAGCAGTTCCCAACTAGGCGGGGGGATCACTGAAGCTTTCTTT. The V and J genes are TRBV6-5 and TRBJ1-1, with D maybe TRBD1 (5 bases). The CDR3 spans 16 residues. V gave up 4 bases and J gave up 4 bases, with 19 bases separating them. From germline, CDR1 is MNHEY and CDR2 SVGAGI.

The chain links TRBV25-1 to TRBJ2-2; 8 bases are a match to TRBD2. The V gene's germline CDR1 is MGHDK and CDR2 SYGVNS. V dropped 5 bases and J dropped 6; count of bases not matched to a gene: 5. This CDR3 has 14 amino acids. The CDR3, as DNA: TGTGCCAGCAGTCCGGGAGGGGGTCCCGGGGAGCTGTTTTTT. Translated: CASSPGGGPGELFF.

This clone was detected once. V gene TRBV6-2 or TRBV6-3 combines with J gene TRBJ2-2; 10 nucleotides match TRBD2. Germline CDR1 MNHEY, CDR2 SVGEGT. CDR3 length equals 20 residues. V was clipped by 2 bases and J by 4 bases; unmatched bases: 16. For the CDR3, the DNA is TGTGCCAGCAGTTACCGCGTTCCTAGCGGGAGAACTGACAGCACCGGGGAGCTGTTTTTT. Translating it yields CASSYRVPSGRTDSTGELFF.

V is TRBV19 and J is TRBJ1-2, with D tentatively TRBD1 (5 bases). The CDR3 contains 15 residues. Per the germline V gene, CDR1 is LNHDA and CDR2 is SQIVND (reference sequence). The V gene lost 1 base and the J gene lost 6 bases, with 15 bases spanning the gap. The CDR3 sequence is CASSIGAGMGDGYTF. The DNA of the CDR3 is TGTGCCAGTAGTATAGGGGCAGGGATGGGAGATGGCTACACCTTC.

V usage is TRBV6-2 or TRBV6-3 and J usage is TRBJ2-7, with a possible D match to TRBD2 (5 bases). Germline-derived CDR1 and CDR2 are MNHEY and SVGEGT. The CDR3 sequence is 15 residues long. The ends were cut back, 5 bases at V and 0 bases at J, with 14 bases in the middle. The CDR3: CASSISARGSYEQYF. The CDR3 DNA sequence: TGTGCCAGCAGTATCTCGGCACGGGGCTCCTACGAGCAGTACTTC.

The chain has TRBV5-1 and TRBJ2-1; the D gene is possibly TRBD1 (6 bases). The V end was cut by 4 bases, the J end by 0 bases, with 17 bases between. Germline CDR1 SGHRS, CDR2 YFSETQ. The CDR3 loop spans 17 amino acids. This CDR3 is CASSPTSGQNSYNEQFF. The CDR3 nucleotides read TGCGCCAGCAGCCCCACCTCCGGACAGAACTCCTACAATGAGCAGTTCTTC. Filled out from reference TRBV5-1 and TRBJ2-1, the complete variable domain reads KAGVTQTPRYLIKTRGQQVTLSCSPISGHRSVSWYQQTPGQGLQFLFEYFSETQRNKGNFPGRFSGRQFSNSRSEMNVSTLELGDSALYLCASSPTSGQNSYNEQFFGPGTRLTVL.

The gene calls are TRBV28 and TRBJ1-4, with D unresolved. This CDR3 has 15 amino acids. Germline lookup yields CDR1 MDHEN and CDR2 SYDVKM. The V and J ends lost 1 base and 5 bases respectively, with 11 bases between them. The CDR3 sequence: CASSLSHTVNEKLFF. The CDR3 nucleotides read TGTGCCAGCAGTTTATCCCACACCGTGAATGAAAAACTGTTTTTT.

The chain joins TRBV19 to TRBJ1-5, with 8 bases that match TRBD1. The CDR3 has 13 residues. Germline CDR1 reads LNHDA; CDR2 reads SQIVND (reference sequence). V shed 10 bases, J shed 5 bases, and the junction held 7 bases outside the gene matches. The CDR3 here is CATSGTGHQPQHF. DNA for the CDR3: TGTGCCACCTCCGGGACAGGCCATCAGCCCCAGCATTTT.

Only a few counts were recorded for this clone. The gene calls are TRBV11-2 and TRBJ2-7, with 7 bases identical to TRBD2. The junction had 13 bases not matched to a gene; V was cut back by 5 bases and J by 6 bases. Germline CDR1 and CDR2: SGHAT and FQNNGV. The CDR3 covers 15 residues. CDR3: CASSQMREWGGEQYF. The CDR3 DNA reads as TGTGCCAGCAGCCAGATGCGGGAGTGGGGGGGCGAGCAGTACTTC.

The rearrangement joins TRBV12-3 or TRBV12-4 to TRBJ2-7, with TRBD2 matching over 13 bases. The V and J ends lost 6 bases and 7 bases, in that order; junction bases with no gene match: 3. The CDR3 has 13 residues. The CDR3 protein is CASRRGLAGEQYF. In DNA form, the CDR3 reads TGTGCCAGCAGAAGGGGACTAGCGGGGGAGCAGTACTTC.